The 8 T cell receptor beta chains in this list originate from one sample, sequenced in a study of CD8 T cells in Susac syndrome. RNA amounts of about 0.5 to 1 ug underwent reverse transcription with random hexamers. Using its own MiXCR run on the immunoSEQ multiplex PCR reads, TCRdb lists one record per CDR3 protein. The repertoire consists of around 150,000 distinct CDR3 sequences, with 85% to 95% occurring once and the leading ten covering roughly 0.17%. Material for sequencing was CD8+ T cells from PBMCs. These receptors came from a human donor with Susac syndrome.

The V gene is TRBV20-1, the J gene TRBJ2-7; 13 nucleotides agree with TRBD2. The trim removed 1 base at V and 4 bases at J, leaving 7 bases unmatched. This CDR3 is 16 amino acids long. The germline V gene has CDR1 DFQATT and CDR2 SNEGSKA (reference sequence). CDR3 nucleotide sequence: TGCAGTGCTAGAGCTAGGACTAGCGGGAGTAAGTACGAGCAGTACTTC. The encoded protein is CSARARTSGSKYEQYF.

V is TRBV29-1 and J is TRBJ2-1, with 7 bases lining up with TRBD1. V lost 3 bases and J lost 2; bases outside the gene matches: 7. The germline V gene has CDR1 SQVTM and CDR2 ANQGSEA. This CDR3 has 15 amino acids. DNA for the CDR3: TGCAGCGTTGAGTTACGGGACAGAGCCTACAATGAGCAGTTCTTC. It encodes CSVELRDRAYNEQFF.

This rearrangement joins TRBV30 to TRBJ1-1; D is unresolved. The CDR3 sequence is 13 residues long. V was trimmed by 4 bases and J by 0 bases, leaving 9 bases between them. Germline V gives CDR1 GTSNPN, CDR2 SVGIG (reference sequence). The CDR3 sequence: CAWTMVMNTEAFF. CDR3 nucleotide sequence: TGTGCCTGGACTATGGTCATGAACACTGAAGCTTTCTTT.

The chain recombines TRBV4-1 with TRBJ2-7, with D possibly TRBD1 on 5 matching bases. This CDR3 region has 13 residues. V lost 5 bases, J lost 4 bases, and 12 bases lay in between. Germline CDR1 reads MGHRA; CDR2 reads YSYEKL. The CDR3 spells CASSARQKYEQYF. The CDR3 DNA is TGCGCCAGCAGCGCGCGACAGAAATACGAGCAGTACTTC.

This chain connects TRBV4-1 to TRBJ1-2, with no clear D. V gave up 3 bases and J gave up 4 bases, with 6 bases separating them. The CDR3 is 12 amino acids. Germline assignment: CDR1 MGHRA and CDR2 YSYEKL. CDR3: CASSQNSYGYTF. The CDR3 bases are TGCGCCAGCAGCCAGAACAGCTATGGCTACACCTTC.

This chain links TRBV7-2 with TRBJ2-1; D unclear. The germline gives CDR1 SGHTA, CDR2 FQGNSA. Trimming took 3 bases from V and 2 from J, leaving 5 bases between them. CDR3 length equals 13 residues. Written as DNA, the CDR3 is TGTGCCAGCAGCTTTGACACCTACAATGAGCAGTTCTTC. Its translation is CASSFDTYNEQFF.

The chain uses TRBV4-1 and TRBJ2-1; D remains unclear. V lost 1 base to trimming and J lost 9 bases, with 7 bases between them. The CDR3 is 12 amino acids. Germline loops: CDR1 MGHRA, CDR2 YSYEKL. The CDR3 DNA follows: TGCGCCAGCAGCCAAGTGGGTCTTGAGCAGTTCTTC. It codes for CASSQVGLEQFF.

The CDR3 DNA reads TGTGCCAGCAGCCCAACCTTCAGCTACGAGCAGTACTTC. Its translation is CASSPTFSYEQYF. The V and J genes are TRBV11-2 and TRBJ2-7; D not certain. From germline, CDR1 is SGHAT and CDR2 FQNNGV. The CDR3 is 13 amino acids. Trimming left V 5 bases short and J 3 bases short, with 11 bases between. The variable domain in full, completed from reference TRBV11-2 and TRBJ2-7, reads EAGVAQSPRYKIIEKRQSVAFWCNPISGHATLYWYQQILGQGPKLLIQFQNNGVVDDSQLPKDRFSAERLKGVDSTLKIQPAKLEDSAVYLCASSPTFSYEQYFGPGTRLTVT.